Listed here are 17 T cell receptor beta chains from one sample, sequenced in a study of blood T cells in healthy people across ages. Using a J-beta primer mix together with a sample-barcoded 5' primer, a second PCR was run for roughly 6 to 11 cycles. TCRdb re-called the 5' RACE reads with MiXCR, one entry per CDR3 protein. Of around 2 million distinct CDR3 sequences in the sample, around 42% were seen once. What was sequenced was blood. The receptors were gathered from a human donor in good health.

This clonotype was detected only a few times. The chain links TRBV6-2 or TRBV6-3 to TRBJ2-7; a weak D match, TRBD1 (5 bases). The CDR3 runs 12 residues. V was clipped by 5 bases and J by 5 bases, with 10 bases between them. Germline assignment: CDR1 MNHEY and CDR2 SVGEGT. The DNA for the CDR3 is TGTGCCAGCAGTCACGGACACCACGAGCAGTACTTC. Protein: CASSHGHHEQYF.

CDR3 nucleotides: TGCAGTGCTACCGGGACACACACCTACGAGCAGTACTTC. It codes for CSATGTHTYEQYF. The J gene is TRBJ2-4, the V gene TRBV20-1, with D perhaps matching TRBD1 (6 bases). Matching the DNA end better, TRBJ2-7 makes the J call doubtful. From germline, CDR1 is DFQATT and CDR2 SNEGSKA (reference sequence). This CDR3 region has 13 residues.

The gene calls are TRBV20-1 and TRBJ2-1, with 7 bases aligning to TRBD2. The J call may be incorrect, as the DNA end agrees better with TRBJ2-7. This CDR3 region has 12 residues. Germline assignment: CDR1 DFQATT and CDR2 SNEGSKA (reference sequence). DNA of the CDR3: TGCAGTGCTGTTGGGGGGGTGGGAGAGCAGTACTTC. It yields the protein CSAVGGVGEQYF.

The chain combines TRBV11-2 with TRBJ2-3; unclear D gene. The V end lost 3 bases, the J end lost 5 bases, and 9 bases lay between the germline ends. CDR3 length equals 13 residues. CDR1 is SGHAT and CDR2 is FQNNGV in the germline V gene. CDR3 sequence reads: CASSFWRQDTQYF. In nucleotides, the CDR3 is TGTGCCAGCAGCTTCTGGCGGCAAGATACGCAGTATTTT.

The chain combines TRBV2 with TRBJ2-1; D possibly corresponds to TRBD2 (6 bases). CDR1 SNHLY and CDR2 FYNNEI come from the germline V gene. Trimming left V 7 bases short and J 5 bases short, with 15 bases between. CDR3 length equals 14 residues. The CDR3 sequence: CASKRGGVNNEQFF. The CDR3 DNA sequence: TGTGCCAGCAAAAGAGGCGGGGTAAACAATGAGCAGTTCTTC.

V usage is TRBV7-8 and J usage is TRBJ1-2; D remains unclear. The CDR3 covers 14 residues. Germline V CDR1 and CDR2: SGHVS, FQNEAQ. Trimming shortened V by 5 bases and J by 2 bases, and 12 bases separated the two germline ends. CDR3 amino acids: CASSPRFPNYGYTF. In DNA, the CDR3 is TGTGCCAGCAGCCCCAGGTTCCCAAACTATGGCTACACCTTC.

The chain joins TRBV20-1 to TRBJ2-1, with 12 bases lining up with TRBD2. CDR1 and CDR2 (germline): DFQATT, SNEGSKA (reference sequence). The trim removed 4 bases at V and 9 bases at J, leaving 7 bases unmatched. The CDR3 totals 14 residues. The CDR3 is CSATTSGGKGEQFF. The CDR3 nucleotides read TGCAGTGCTACGACTAGCGGGGGAAAGGGTGAGCAGTTCTTC.

The chain employs TRBV7-2 and TRBJ1-6, with D unresolved. V was pared by 3 bases and J by 9 bases, with 6 bases between. Germline CDR1 is SGHTA and CDR2 is FQGNSA. The CDR3 covers 12 residues. CDR3 sequence (DNA): TGTGCCAGCAGCTTCATTCGTTCACCCCTCCACTTT. Encoded protein: CASSFIRSPLHF.

This clonotype was counted only a few times. This rearrangement joins TRBV29-1 to TRBJ1-2, with 8 bases matching TRBD1. This CDR3 is 13 amino acids long. Trimming cost V 2 bases and J 7 bases; bases outside gene matches: 6. CDR1 is SQVTM, CDR2 ANQGSEA, per germline. The CDR3 DNA reads TGCAGCGTTGAATTTACAGGGGGTGGTGGCTACACCTTC. This sequence encodes CSVEFTGGGGYTF.

The gene calls are TRBV20-1 and TRBJ2-1; 9 bases align to TRBD1. Germline trimming cut 4 bases from V and 7 bases from J; bases unmatched to any gene: 8. This CDR3 spans 14 amino acids. Per germline, CDR1 DFQATT and CDR2 SNEGSKA (reference sequence). The CDR3 nucleotides read TGCAGTGCTACGGAAGCCGGGACAGGGAATGAGCAGTTCTTC. Amino acids: CSATEAGTGNEQFF.

This clonotype has at least ten counts. J is TRBJ1-6 and V is TRBV2; D remains ambiguous. Germline lookup yields CDR1 SNHLY and CDR2 FYNNEI. V was clipped by 7 bases and J by 10 bases, with 20 bases between them. CDR3 size: 15 residues. CDR3 nucleotide sequence: TGTGCCAGCACCACCGACTTTTCTTGGGGATCACCCCTCCACTTT. It codes for CASTTDFSWGSPLHF.

CDR3 coding DNA: TGTGCCAGCAGCCCCAGGGGGGAGGATGGCTACACCTTC. This encodes CASSPRGEDGYTF. The chain has TRBV7-9 and TRBJ1-2; 7 nucleotides align to TRBD1. The CDR3 consists of 13 residues. In germline, CDR1 is SEHNR, CDR2 FQNEAQ (reference sequence). The V segment lost 5 bases and the J segment 6 bases; nucleotides outside the gene matches: 6.

Concerning this clonotype: One end of the junction does not line up with germline, which may come from a read error. The chain employs TRBV29-1 and TRBJ1-1; possible D gene TRBD1, 5 bases. Looked up from germline, CDR1 is SQVTM and CDR2 is ANQGSEA. The CDR3 runs to 15 residues. The CDR3 nucleotides are TGCAGCGTCCTATCCCCGGGAGGGAAAGGGACTGAAGTTTTCTTT. Its protein product is CSVLSPGGKGTEVFF.

This chain links TRBV4-1 with TRBJ2-5; TRBD2 matches at 10 bases. J was trimmed by 4 bases and V by 3 bases; bases with no gene match: 17. Germline V gene sequence: CDR1 MGHRA, CDR2 YSYEKL. This CDR3 region has 19 residues. The CDR3 sequence is CASSHPSGGQGRTPETQYF. DNA of the CDR3: TGCGCCAGCAGCCACCCTAGCGGGGGTCAGGGTAGGACTCCAGAGACCCAGTACTTC.

The rearrangement links TRBV20-1 to TRBJ2-5, with unresolved D. Trimming took 2 bases from V and 0 from J, leaving 7 bases between them. Germline V gene sequence: CDR1 DFQATT, CDR2 SNEGSKA (reference sequence). The CDR3 is 13 residues long. The CDR3 sequence: CSARFPNQETQYF. The DNA for the CDR3 is TGCAGTGCTAGATTTCCGAACCAAGAGACCCAGTACTTC.

A few counts support this clonotype. This sequence joins TRBV15 and TRBJ1-1; D gene ambiguous. The V end lost 1 base, the J end lost 4 bases, and 13 bases lay between the germline ends. The CDR3 spans 15 residues. Germline assignment: CDR1 LNHNV and CDR2 YYDKDF (reference sequence). The CDR3 DNA is TGTGCCACCAGCAGAGCGGTGGGGATAGGCACTGAAGCTTTCTTT. This translates into CATSRAVGIGTEAFF.

In its sample, this clonotype was seen a few times. The chain couples TRBV24-1 to TRBJ2-7, with D uncertain. The length of the CDR3 is 14 residues. The germline V gene has CDR1 KGHDR and CDR2 SFDVKD. The V end lost 4 bases, the J end lost 2 bases, and 11 bases lay between the germline ends. The CDR3 sequence is CATSDPRPPYEQYF. For the CDR3, the DNA is TGTGCCACCAGTGACCCCCGGCCGCCCTACGAGCAGTACTTC.